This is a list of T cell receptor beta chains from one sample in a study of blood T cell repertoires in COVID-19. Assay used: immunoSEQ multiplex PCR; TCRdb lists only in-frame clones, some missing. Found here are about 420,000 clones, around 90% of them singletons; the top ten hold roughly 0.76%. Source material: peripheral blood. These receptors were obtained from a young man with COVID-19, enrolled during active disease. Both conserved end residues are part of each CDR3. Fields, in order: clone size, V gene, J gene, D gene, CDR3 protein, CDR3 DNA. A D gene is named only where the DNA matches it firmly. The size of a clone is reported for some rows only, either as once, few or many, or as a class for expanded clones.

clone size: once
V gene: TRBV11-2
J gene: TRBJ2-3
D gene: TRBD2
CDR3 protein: CASSTGTSGTDTQYF
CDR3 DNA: TGTGCCAGCAGCACCGGGACTAGCGGCACAGATACGCAGTATTTT

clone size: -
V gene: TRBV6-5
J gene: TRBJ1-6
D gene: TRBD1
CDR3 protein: CASSRGGVPNSPLHF
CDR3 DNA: TGTGCCAGCAGTAGAGGGGGCGTGCCGAATTCACCCCTCCACTTT

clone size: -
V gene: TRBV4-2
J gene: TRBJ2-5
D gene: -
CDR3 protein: CASSQDPRGPRGETQYF
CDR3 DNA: TGTGCCAGCAGCCAAGATCCCCGGGGCCCGAGGGGGGAGACCCAGTACTTC

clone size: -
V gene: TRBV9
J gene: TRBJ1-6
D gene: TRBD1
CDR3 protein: CASSVGGTDNSPLHF
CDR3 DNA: TGTGCCAGCAGCGTAGGTGGGACAGACAATTCACCCCTCCACTTT

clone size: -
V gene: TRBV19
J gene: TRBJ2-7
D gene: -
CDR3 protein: CASSIGGGLYEQYF
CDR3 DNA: TGTGCCAGTAGTATTGGGGGGGGCTTGTACGAGCAGTACTTC

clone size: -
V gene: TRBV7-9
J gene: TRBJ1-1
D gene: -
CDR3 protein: CASRQGGNTEAFF
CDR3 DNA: TGTGCCAGCAGACAGGGCGGGAACACTGAAGCTTTCTTT

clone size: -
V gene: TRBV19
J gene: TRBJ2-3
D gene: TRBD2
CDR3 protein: CASSIGGGATDTQYF
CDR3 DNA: TGTGCCAGTAGTATTGGCGGGGGGGCCACAGATACGCAGTATTTT

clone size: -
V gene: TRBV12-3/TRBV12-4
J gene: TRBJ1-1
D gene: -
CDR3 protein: CASSLYSGTEAFF
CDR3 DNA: TGTGCCAGCAGTTTGTATTCGGGCACTGAAGCTTTCTTT

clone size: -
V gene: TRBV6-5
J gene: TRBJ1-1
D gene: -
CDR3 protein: CASKKDSGNTEAFF
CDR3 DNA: TGTGCCAGCAAAAAGGACAGCGGCAACACTGAAGCTTTCTTT

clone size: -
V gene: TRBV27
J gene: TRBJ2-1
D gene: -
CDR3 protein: CASKSDGRARNEQFF
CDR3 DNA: TGTGCCAGCAAATCAGACGGGCGGGCCCGAAACGAGCAGTTCTTC

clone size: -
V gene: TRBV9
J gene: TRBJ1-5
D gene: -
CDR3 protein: CASSRDTDQPQHF
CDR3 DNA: TGTGCCAGCAGCAGGGACACGGATCAGCCCCAGCATTTT

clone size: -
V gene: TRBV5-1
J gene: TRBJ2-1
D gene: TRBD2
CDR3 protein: CASSPGLASSSYNEQFF
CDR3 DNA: TGCGCCAGCAGCCCCGGACTAGCGTCGAGCTCCTACAATGAGCAGTTCTTC

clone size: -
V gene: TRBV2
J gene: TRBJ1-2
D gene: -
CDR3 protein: CASSELGYTF
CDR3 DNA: TGTGCCAGCAGTGAACTCGGCTACACCTTC

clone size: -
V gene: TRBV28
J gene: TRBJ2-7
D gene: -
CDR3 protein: CVTTSPLTGSYEQYF
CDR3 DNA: TGTGTTACCACTAGCCCATTGACTGGTTCCTACGAGCAGTACTTC

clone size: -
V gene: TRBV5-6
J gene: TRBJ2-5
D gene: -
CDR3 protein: CASSLDPGAQYF
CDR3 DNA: TGTGCCAGCAGCTTGGACCCCGGGGCCCAGTACTTC

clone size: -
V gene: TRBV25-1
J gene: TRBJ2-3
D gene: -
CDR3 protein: CASSASGGDTQYF
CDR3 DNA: TGTGCCAGCAGTGCCTCCGGAGGGGATACGCAGTATTTT

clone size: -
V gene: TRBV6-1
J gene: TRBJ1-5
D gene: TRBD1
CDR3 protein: CASSERGQSDQPQHF
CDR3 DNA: TGTGCCAGCAGTGAAAGGGGACAGTCGGATCAGCCCCAGCATTTT

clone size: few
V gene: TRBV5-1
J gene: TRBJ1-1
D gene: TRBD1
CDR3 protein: CASSWSGGSTEAFF
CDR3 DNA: TGCGCCAGCAGCTGGTCAGGGGGTAGTACTGAAGCTTTCTTT

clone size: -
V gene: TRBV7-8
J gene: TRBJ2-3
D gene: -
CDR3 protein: CASSLVDRAGTDTQYF
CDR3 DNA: TGTGCCAGCAGCTTAGTAGACAGGGCGGGAACAGATACGCAGTATTTT

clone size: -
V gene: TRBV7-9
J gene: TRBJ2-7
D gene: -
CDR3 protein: CASSYSGVNEQYF
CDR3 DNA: TGTGCCAGCAGCTATTCAGGGGTTAACGAGCAGTACTTC

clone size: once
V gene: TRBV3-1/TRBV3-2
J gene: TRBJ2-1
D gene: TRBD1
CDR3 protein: CASSHRDRDDEQFF
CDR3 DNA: TGTGCCAGCAGCCACCGGGACAGGGATGATGAGCAGTTCTTC

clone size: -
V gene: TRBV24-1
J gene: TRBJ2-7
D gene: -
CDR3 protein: CATISVVRVYEQYF
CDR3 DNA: TGTGCCACCATTTCGGTTGTCAGGGTCTACGAGCAGTACTTC

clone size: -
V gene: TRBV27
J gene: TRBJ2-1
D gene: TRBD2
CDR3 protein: CASSLSKLARTYNEQFF
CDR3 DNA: TGTGCCAGCAGTTTATCGAAACTAGCGAGAACCTACAATGAGCAGTTCTTC

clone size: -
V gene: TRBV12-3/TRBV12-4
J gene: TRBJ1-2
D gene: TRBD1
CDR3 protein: CASSFPGGYGYTF
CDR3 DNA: TGTGCCAGCAGTTTTCCAGGGGGGTATGGCTACACCTTC

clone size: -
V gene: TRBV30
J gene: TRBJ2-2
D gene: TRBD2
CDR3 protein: CAWSRASGNTGELFF
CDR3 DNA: TGTGCCTGGAGTAGGGCAAGCGGGAATACCGGGGAGCTGTTTTTT

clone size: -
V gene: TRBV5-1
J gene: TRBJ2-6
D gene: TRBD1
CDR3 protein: CASSGLTGASVIGANVLTF
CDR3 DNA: TGCGCCAGCAGCGGCCTCACAGGGGCTTCTGTAATTGGGGCCAACGTCCTGACTTTC

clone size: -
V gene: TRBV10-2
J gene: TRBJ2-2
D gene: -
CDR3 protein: CASSESIDPSGELFF
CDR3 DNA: TGCGCCAGCAGCGAATCTATCGATCCTTCCGGGGAGCTGTTTTTT

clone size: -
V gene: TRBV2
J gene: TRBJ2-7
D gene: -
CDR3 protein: CASRDSGHFHEQYF
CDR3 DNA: TGTGCCAGCAGGGACTCGGGACACTTTCACGAGCAGTACTTC

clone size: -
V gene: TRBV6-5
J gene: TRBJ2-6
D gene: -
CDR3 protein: CASNHPGANVLTF
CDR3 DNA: TGTGCCAGCAATCATCCTGGGGCCAACGTCCTGACTTTC

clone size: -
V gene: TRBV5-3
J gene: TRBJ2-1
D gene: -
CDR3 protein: CARSLELAMGNEQFF
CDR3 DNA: TGTGCCAGAAGCTTGGAGCTAGCGATGGGCAATGAGCAGTTCTTC

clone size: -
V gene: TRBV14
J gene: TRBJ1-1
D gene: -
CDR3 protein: CASSQSWLNTEAFF
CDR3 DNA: TGTGCCAGCAGCCAAAGTTGGCTGAACACTGAAGCTTTCTTT

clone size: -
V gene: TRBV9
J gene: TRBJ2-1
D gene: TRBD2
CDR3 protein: CASTPGTSGSNEQFF
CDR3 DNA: TGTGCCAGCACCCCTGGGACTAGCGGGAGCAATGAGCAGTTCTTC

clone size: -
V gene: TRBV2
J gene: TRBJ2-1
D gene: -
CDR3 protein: CASSADVDEQFF
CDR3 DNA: TGTGCCAGCAGCGCGGATGTAGATGAGCAGTTCTTC

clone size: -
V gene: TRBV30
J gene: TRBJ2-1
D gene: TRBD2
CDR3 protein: CACRLGLGHNEQFF
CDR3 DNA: TGTGCCTGCCGCCTTGGACTAGGCCACAATGAGCAGTTCTTC

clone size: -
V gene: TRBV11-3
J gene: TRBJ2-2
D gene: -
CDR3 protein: CASSLVRNTGELFF
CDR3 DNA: TGTGCCAGCAGCTTAGTCAGAAACACCGGGGAGCTGTTTTTT

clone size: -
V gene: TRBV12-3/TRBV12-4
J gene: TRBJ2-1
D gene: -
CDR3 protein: CASSLGQINEQFF
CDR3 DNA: TGTGCCAGCAGTCTAGGACAGATCAATGAGCAGTTCTTC

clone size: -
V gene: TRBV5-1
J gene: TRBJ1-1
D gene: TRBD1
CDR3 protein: CASRGTGEAFF
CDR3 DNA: TGCGCCAGCAGAGGGACAGGGGAAGCTTTCTTT

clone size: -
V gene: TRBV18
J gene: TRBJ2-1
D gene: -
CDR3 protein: CASSPRGAGDLEYNEQFF
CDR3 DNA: TGTGCCAGCTCACCCCGGGGCGCAGGGGACCTAGAATACAATGAGCAGTTCTTC